The source of this T cell receptor beta chain is a study of blood T cell repertoires in COVID-19. Study as a whole: COVID-19 samples, acute and convalescent, were from the United States, Italy and Spain.

The ends were cut back, 0 bases at V and 5 bases at J, with 19 bases in the middle. Germline-derived CDR1 and CDR2 are LNHNV and YYDKDF (reference sequence). CDR3 length equals 17 residues. Authors' processing steps: Counts of nucleated cells, estimated from reference gene primer amplification, were obtained. The method was immunoSEQ multiplex PCR; TCRdb's version includes in-frame clones alone and lacks a portion of them. V and J calls and clone size are copied from that table; D and trimming were computed from the DNA. The sample holds about 200,000 clones, 65% to 90% seen once. This TCR was sampled from a woman between 25 and 40 years old who had been exposed to COVID-19. Sequencing was done on a sample of PBMCs or T cells enriched from blood (not recorded which). The genes are TRBV15 and TRBJ1-1, with D perhaps TRBD1 (6 bases). CDR3: CATSRDLSGRGITEAFF. The CDR3 nucleotides read TGTGCCACCAGCAGAGATCTTTCCGGCAGGGGAATTACTGAAGCTTTCTTT.